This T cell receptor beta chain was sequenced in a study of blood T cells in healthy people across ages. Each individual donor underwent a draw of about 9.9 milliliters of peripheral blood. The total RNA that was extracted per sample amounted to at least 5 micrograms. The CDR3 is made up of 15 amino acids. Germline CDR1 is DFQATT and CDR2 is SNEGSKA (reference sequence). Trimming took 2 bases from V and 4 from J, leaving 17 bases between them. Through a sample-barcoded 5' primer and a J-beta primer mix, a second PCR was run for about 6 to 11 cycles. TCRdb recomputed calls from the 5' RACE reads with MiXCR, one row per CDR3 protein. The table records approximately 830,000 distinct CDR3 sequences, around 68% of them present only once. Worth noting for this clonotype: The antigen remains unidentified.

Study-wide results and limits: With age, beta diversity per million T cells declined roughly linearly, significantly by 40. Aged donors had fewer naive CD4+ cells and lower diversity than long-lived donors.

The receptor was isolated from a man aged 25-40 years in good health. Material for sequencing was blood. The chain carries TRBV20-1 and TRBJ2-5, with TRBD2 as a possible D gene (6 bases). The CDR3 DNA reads TGCAGTGCTAGACCTCTAACTAGCTGGGTAGAGACCCAGTACTTC. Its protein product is CSARPLTSWVETQYF.